This entry describes one T cell receptor beta chain. In its sample, this clone was seen once. Its target antigen remains unknown. No base-level quality is on record; no much larger clone is a single base apart. TCRbeta CDR3 regions were amplified from genomic DNA using the immunoSEQ Assay, a bias-controlled multiplex PCR. The published analysis was carried out like this. The number of nucleated cells in each sample was estimated by amplification of reference gene primers within the assay. Sequence reads were collapsed and filtered to measure the absolute abundance of every unique TCRbeta CDR3 rearrangement. For each sample, productive Simpson clonality was calculated as the square root of Simpson's diversity index across productive rearrangements. TCRdb provides this immuneACCESS table in a form limited to in-frame rearrangements. Some clones are lacking; in checked studies, under half of them reflect an unresolved V gene, and why the rest are absent is not known. V, J and clone size derive from that table, while D and trimming were established from the DNA sequence. The sample has over 150,000 clones on record, about 86% of them singletons. The ten top clones hold approximately 7% of the sample.

The data stem from a study of blood T cell repertoires in COVID-19 (dated by TCRdb to 2019 to 2021). Background for the entire study: The collaborator samples originated in the United States, Italy and Spain and spanned the acute and convalescent phases of COVID-19. Deeply sampled blood TCRbeta repertoires from subjects exposed to, actively infected with, or recovered from COVID-19 were included in the dataset. Sample metadata almost always included a de-identified subject ID, COVID-19 status, age in years and sex. The prospective study material was composed of cDNA or gDNA derived from T cells, B-cell-depleted T cells, or PBMCs. The samples were drawn from two sources: the first 160 participants of the ongoing ImmuneRACE study, and approximately 1,300 subjects contributed by 6 global collaborators. The repertoires were made available in a free public database intended to serve as a resource for research on the immune response to SARS-CoV-2. Where HLA class I and class II types were available, the types were taken from metadata supplied by the sample provider, not from assay-based typing. Broad study findings and their caveats: The amount of clinical and demographic metadata varied by source and participant and was provided uncurated.

The CDR3 holds 16 amino acids from the cysteine to the phenylalanine. Here the CDR3 DNA is all that survives: 48 bases in frame from base 1. V drops 6 bases and J drops 6 bases, leaving 23 bases in between. Looking up the germline V gene (reference sequence) yields CDR1 LNHDA and CDR2 SQIVND. The collaborating institutions used their own protocols to collect whole blood in K2EDTA tubes. For TCRbeta analysis, collaborator samples were shipped as frozen whole blood, as isolated PBMCs, or as DNA extracted from either sample type. The sequence links TRBV19 to TRBJ1-2; the D gene identity is not certain. Material for sequencing was peripheral blood. The clonotype comes from a man aged 50-60 years with active or convalescent COVID-19. In nucleotides, the sequence is TGTGCCAGTAGGCTTAACCCTGGCGGGCGGAACGATGGCTACACCTTC. Protein translation: CASRLNPGGRNDGYTF.